This TCR beta chain was retrieved from a study of blood T cell repertoires in COVID-19. In the study overall: COVID-19 samples, acute and convalescent, were from the United States, Italy and Spain.

Libraries were prepared by immunoSEQ multiplex PCR; TCRdb keeps only in-frame clonotypes and omits some of them. The repertoire consists of some 240,000 clones, with 82% occurring once and the leading ten covering around an eighth. CDR3 size: 11 residues. V gave up 7 bases and J gave up 0 bases, with 4 bases separating them. The sample comprised peripheral blood. The J gene is TRBJ1-1, the V gene TRBV5-7; D is ambiguous. TRBV5-7 is placed among ORFs of uncertain function. This receptor was obtained from a woman between 55 and 75 years old with active or convalescent COVID-19. The CDR3 loop reads CASHMNTEAFF. In nucleotides, the CDR3 is TGTGCCAGCCACATGAACACTGAAGCTTTCTTT.